The T cell receptor (beta chain) under discussion was sequenced for a study of blood T cell repertoires in COVID-19. Per the original methods: Amplification from reference gene primers served as the basis for estimated nucleated cell counts. Assay used: immunoSEQ multiplex PCR; TCRdb lists only in-frame clones, some missing. V and J calls and clone size are copied from that table; D and trimming were computed from the DNA. The sample shows around 130,000 clones, 80% to 85% of them seen only once. The CDR3 spans 13 residues. Trimming cost V 5 bases and J 4 bases, with 12 bases left between them. Germline V lookup: CDR1 KGHSH, CDR2 LQKENI.

This chain uses TRBV18 with TRBJ2-7, with D maybe TRBD2 (5 bases). The receptor comes from a human donor in a cohort sampled during active COVID-19. The sample taken for sequencing was peripheral blood. The CDR3 DNA sequence: TGTGCCAGCTCATCCGAGGGAGTTTACGAGCAGTACTTC. Translating it yields CASSSEGVYEQYF.